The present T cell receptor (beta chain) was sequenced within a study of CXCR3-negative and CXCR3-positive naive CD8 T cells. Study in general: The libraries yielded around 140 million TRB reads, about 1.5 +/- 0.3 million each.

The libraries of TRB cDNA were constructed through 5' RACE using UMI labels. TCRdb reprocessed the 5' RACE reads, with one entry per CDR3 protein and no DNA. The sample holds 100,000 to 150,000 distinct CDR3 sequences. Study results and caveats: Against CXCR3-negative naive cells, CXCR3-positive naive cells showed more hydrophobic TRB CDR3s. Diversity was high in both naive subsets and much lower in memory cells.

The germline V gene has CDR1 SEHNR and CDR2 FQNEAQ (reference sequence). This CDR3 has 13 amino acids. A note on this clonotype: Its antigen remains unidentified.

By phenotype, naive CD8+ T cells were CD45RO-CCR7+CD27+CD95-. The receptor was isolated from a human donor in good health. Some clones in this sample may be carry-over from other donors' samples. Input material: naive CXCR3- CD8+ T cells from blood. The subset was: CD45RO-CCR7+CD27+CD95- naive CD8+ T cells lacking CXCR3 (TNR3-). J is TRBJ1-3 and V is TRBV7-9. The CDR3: CASSLGAGNTIYF.